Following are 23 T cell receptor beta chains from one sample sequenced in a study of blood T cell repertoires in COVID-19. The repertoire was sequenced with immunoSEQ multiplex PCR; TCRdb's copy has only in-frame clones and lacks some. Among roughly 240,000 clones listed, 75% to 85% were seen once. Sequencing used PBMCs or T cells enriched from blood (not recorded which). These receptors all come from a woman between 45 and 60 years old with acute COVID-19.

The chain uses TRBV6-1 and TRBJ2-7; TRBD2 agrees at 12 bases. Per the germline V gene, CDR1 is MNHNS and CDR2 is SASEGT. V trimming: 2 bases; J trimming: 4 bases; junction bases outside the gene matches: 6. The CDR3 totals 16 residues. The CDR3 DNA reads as TGTGCCAGCAGTGAAATAGGGACTAGCGGGCGATACGAGCAGTACTTC. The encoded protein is CASSEIGTSGRYEQYF.

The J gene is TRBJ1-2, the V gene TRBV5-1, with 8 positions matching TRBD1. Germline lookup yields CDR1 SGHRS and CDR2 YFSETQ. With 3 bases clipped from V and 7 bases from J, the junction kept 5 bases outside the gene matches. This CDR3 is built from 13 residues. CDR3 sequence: CASSSQGAGGYTF. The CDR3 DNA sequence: TGCGCCAGCAGCTCTCAGGGGGCTGGTGGCTACACCTTC.

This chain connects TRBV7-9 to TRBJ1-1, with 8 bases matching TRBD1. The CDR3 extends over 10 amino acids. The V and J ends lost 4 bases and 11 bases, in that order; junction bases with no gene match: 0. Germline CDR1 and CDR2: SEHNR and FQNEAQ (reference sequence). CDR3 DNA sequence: TGTGCCAGCAGCTCAGGGGGCGCTTTCTTT. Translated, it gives CASSSGGAFF.

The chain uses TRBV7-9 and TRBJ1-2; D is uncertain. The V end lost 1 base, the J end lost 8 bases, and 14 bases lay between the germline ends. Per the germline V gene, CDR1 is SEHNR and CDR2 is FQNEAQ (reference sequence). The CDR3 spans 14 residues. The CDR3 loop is CASSLVTNTKGYTF. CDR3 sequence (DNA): TGTGCCAGCAGCTTAGTTACCAACACTAAGGGCTACACCTTC.

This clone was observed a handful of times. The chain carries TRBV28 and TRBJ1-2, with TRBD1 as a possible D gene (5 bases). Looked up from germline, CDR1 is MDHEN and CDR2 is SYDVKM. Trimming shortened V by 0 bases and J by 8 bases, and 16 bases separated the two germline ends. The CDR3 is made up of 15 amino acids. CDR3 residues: CASSLWQGNLRGYTF. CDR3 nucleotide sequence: TGTGCCAGCAGTTTATGGCAGGGTAATTTGAGAGGCTACACCTTC.

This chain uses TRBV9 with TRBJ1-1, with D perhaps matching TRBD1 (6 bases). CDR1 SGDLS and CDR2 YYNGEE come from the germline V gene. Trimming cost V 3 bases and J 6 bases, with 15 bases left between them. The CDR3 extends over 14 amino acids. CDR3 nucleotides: TGTGCCAGCAGCGCCGAGGGGGTTGGATCTGAAGCTTTCTTT. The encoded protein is CASSAEGVGSEAFF.

The CDR3 loop reads CASSIGGQGGQPQHF. The CDR3 coding sequence is TGTGCCAGTAGTATAGGAGGACAGGGCGGCCAGCCCCAGCATTTT. V gene TRBV19 combines with J gene TRBJ1-5, with TRBD1 identical over 8 bases. CDR3 length: 15 residues. With 1 base clipped from V and 7 bases from J, the junction kept 6 bases outside the gene matches. The germline V gene encodes CDR1 LNHDA and CDR2 SQIVND (reference sequence).

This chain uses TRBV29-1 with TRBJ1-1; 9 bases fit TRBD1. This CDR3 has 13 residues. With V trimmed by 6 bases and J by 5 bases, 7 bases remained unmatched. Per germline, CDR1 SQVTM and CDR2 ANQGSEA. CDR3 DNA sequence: TGCAGCGTCGGTAGGGACAGGGTAACTGAAGCTTTCTTT. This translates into CSVGRDRVTEAFF.

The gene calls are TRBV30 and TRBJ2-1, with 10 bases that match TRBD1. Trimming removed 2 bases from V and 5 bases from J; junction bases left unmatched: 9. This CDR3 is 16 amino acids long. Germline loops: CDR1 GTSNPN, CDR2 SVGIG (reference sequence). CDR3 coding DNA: TGTGCCTGGAGTACCTTTCCGGGACAGGGGAACAATGAGCAGTTCTTC. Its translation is CAWSTFPGQGNNEQFF. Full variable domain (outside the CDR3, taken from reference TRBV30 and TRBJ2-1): SQTIHQWPATLVQPVGSPLSLECTVEGTSNPNLYWYRQAAGRGLQLLFYSVGIGQISSEVPQNLSASRPQDRQFILSSKKLLLSDSGFYLCAWSTFPGQGNNEQFFGPGTRLTVL.

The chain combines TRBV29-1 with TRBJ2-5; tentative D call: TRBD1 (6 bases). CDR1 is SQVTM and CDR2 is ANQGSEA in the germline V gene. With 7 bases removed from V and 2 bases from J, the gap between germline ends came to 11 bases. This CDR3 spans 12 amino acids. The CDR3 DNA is TGCAGCGCCGGGACATTGCAAGAGACCCAGTACTTC. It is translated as CSAGTLQETQYF.

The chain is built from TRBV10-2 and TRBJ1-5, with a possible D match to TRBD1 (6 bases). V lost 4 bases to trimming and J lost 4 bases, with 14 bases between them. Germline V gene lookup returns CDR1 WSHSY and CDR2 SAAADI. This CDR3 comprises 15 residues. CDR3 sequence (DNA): TGCGCCAGCAGTGCCGACAGGTTGGGGAATCAGCCCCAGCATTTT. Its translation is CASSADRLGNQPQHF.

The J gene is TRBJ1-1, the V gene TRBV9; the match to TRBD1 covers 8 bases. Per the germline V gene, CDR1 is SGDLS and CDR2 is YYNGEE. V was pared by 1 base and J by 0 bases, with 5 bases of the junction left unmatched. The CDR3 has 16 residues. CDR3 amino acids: CASSVTGGILNTEAFF. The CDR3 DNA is TGTGCCAGCAGCGTAACAGGGGGTATACTGAACACTGAAGCTTTCTTT.

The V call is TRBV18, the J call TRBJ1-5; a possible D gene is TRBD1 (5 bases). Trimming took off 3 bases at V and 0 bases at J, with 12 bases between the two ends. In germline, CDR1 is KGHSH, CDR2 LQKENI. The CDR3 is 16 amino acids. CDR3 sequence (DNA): TGTGCCAGCTCACCCGAGACAGTCCATAGCAATCAGCCCCAGCATTTT. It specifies CASSPETVHSNQPQHF.

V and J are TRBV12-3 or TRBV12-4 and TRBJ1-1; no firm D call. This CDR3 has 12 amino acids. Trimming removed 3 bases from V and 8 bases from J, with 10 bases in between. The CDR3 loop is CASSFRSREAFF. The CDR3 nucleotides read TGTGCCAGCAGTTTTAGGTCTAGAGAAGCTTTCTTT.

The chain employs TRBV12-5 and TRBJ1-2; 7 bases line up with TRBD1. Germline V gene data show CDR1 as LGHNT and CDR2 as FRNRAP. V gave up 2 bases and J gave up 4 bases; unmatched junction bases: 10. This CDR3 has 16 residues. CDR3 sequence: CASGLLGGIKLYGYTF. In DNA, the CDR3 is TGTGCTAGTGGTTTGTTAGGGGGCATAAAACTCTATGGCTACACCTTC.

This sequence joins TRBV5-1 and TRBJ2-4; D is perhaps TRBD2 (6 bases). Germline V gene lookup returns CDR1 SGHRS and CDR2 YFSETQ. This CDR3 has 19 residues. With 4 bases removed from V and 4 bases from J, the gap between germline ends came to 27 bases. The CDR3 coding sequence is TGCGCCAGCAGCGATGGCGGAGTGATTGGGGCAGGAGGGAAAAACATTCAGTACTTC. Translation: CASSDGGVIGAGGKNIQYF.

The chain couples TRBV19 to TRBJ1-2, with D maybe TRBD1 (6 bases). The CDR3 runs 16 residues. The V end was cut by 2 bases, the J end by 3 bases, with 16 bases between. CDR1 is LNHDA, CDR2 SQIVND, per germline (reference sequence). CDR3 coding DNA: TGTGCCAGTAGTATAAGAGGACAGCGTAGTCACTATGGCTACACCTTC. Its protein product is CASSIRGQRSHYGYTF.

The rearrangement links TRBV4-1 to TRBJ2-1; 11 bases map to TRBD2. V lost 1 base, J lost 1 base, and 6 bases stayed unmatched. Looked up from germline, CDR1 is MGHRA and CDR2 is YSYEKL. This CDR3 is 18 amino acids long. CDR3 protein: CASSQVGLAGGSYNEQFF. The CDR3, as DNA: TGCGCCAGCAGCCAAGTTGGGTTAGCGGGGGGGTCCTACAATGAGCAGTTCTTC.

CDR3 sequence reads: CASSVRGQGTEAFF. CDR3 nucleotides: TGCGCCAGCAGCGTCAGGGGGCAAGGAACTGAAGCTTTCTTT. This chain joins TRBV5-1 and TRBJ1-1, with 8 bases matching TRBD1. Germline V CDR1 and CDR2: SGHRS, YFSETQ. This CDR3 spans 14 amino acids. The trim removed 4 bases at V and 5 bases at J, leaving 7 bases unmatched.

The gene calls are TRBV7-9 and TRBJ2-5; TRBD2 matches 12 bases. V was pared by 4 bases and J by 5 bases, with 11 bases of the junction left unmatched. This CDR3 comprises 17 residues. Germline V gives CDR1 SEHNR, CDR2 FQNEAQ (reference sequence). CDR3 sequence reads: CASSSDLAGGPGETQYF. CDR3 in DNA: TGTGCCAGCAGCTCCGACCTAGCGGGGGGGCCCGGGGAGACCCAGTACTTC.

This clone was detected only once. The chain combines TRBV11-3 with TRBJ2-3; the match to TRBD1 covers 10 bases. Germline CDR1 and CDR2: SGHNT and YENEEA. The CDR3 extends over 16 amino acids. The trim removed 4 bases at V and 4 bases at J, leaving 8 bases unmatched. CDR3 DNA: TGTGCCAGCAGCTCTCGGGACAGGGGAGGCGCAGATACGCAGTATTTT. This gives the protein CASSSRDRGGADTQYF.

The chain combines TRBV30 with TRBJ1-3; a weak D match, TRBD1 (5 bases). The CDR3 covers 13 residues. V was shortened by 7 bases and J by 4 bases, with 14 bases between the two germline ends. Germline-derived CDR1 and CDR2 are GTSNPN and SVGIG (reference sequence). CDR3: CAYGNRGGNTIYF. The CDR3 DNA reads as TGTGCCTATGGAAACCGGGGGGGAAACACCATATATTTT.

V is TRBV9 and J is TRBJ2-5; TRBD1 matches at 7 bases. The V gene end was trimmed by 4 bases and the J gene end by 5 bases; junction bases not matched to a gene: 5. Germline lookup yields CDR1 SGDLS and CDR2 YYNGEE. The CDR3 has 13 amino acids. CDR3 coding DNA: TGTGCCAGCAGCAAAGGACAGGTGGAGACCCAGTACTTC. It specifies CASSKGQVETQYF.